This T cell receptor (beta chain) was sequenced for a study of blood T cell repertoires in COVID-19. Study-wide context: Nucleic acid was either cDNA or gDNA, and it came from T cells, B-cell-depleted T cells, or PBMCs.

The germline V and J ends were trimmed by 5 bases and 2 bases, with 8 bases remaining between them. Germline CDR1 is PRHDT and CDR2 is FYEKMQ (reference sequence). The CDR3 spans 13 residues. As processed by the authors: Nucleated cell counts were estimated from reference gene primer amplification. Data came from immunoSEQ multiplex PCR; TCRdb stores just in-frame clones and leaves some out. V and J calls and clone size are given by that table; D and trimming were obtained from the DNA. This table has tens of thousands of clones, about nine tenths appearing once. The sample comprised peripheral blood. This clonotype originated in a human donor in a cohort sampled during active COVID-19. The chain links TRBV13 to TRBJ2-3; no clear D. The CDR3 nucleotides read TGTGCCAGCAGCCTGGTGGCCACAGATACGCAGTATTTT. It is translated as CASSLVATDTQYF.